One and the same sample provided the 31 T cell receptor beta chains below, sequenced in a study of neurological immune-mediated disorders. In TCRdb, the 5' RACE reads were re-called with MiXCR into one record per CDR3 protein. The table has tens of thousands of distinct CDR3 sequences, roughly 3.3% seen once. Sequencing was carried out using PBMCs. These TCRs come from a woman between 45 and 60 years old with multiple sclerosis.

At least ten counts were recorded for this clonotype. The chain uses TRBV10-3 and TRBJ2-1; D possibly matches TRBD1 or TRBD2 (7 bases each). The CDR3 loop spans 13 amino acids. CDR1 and CDR2 from the germline V gene are ENHRY and SYGVKD. The V end lost 10 bases, the J end lost 6 bases, and 16 bases lay between the germline ends. CDR3: CATSGGGINEQFF. The DNA for the CDR3 is TGTGCCACCTCAGGGGGGGGGATCAATGAGCAGTTCTTC.

At least ten counts were recorded for this clonotype. This chain links TRBV7-2 with TRBJ2-7; TRBD1 aligns across 9 bases. The length of the CDR3 is 14 residues. The V and J ends lost 4 bases and 3 bases, in that order; junction bases with no gene match: 4. Per the germline V gene, CDR1 is SGHTA and CDR2 is FQGNSA. The CDR3 DNA reads as TGTGCCAGCAGCTCAGGGACAGGGATCTACGAGCAGTACTTC. Protein: CASSSGTGIYEQYF. The entire variable domain, with the rest obtained from reference TRBV7-2 and TRBJ2-7, is as follows: GAGVSQSPSNKVTEKGKDVELRCDPISGHTALYWYRQSLGQGLEFLIYFQGNSAPDKSGLPSDRFSAERTGGSVSTLTIQRTQQEDSAVYLCASSSGTGIYEQYFGPGTRLTVT.

Many counts were recorded for this clonotype. V is TRBV5-1 and J is TRBJ2-3; D call uncertain. This CDR3 has 14 amino acids. Trimming took 0 bases from V and 6 from J, leaving 11 bases between them. CDR1 is SGHRS and CDR2 is YFSETQ in the germline V gene. The CDR3 region is CASSLEFLPDTQYF. The CDR3, as DNA: TGCGCCAGCAGCTTGGAATTCCTCCCGGATACGCAGTATTTT.

This clonotype was counted ten times or more. The chain employs TRBV5-1 and TRBJ2-2; perhaps TRBD1 as D (7 bases). Germline lookup yields CDR1 SGHRS and CDR2 YFSETQ. Trimming left V 8 bases short and J 5 bases short, with 25 bases between. The CDR3 contains 17 residues. The CDR3 DNA sequence: TGCGCCAGTGAAGTAGCCCTGCAGGGGGGATTGACCGGGGAGCTGTTTTTT. Translated, it gives CASEVALQGGLTGELFF.

Many counts were recorded for this clonotype. The chain recombines TRBV5-1 with TRBJ2-1; D tentatively reads TRBD1 or TRBD2 (6 bases each). V was cut by 4 bases and J by 0 bases, with 11 bases left in between. Germline CDR1 and CDR2: SGHRS and YFSETQ. The CDR3 sequence is 15 residues long. CDR3 sequence (DNA): TGCGCCAGCAGCCAGGGGAGGAGCTCCTACAATGAGCAGTTCTTC. It encodes CASSQGRSSYNEQFF.

Ten or more counts support this clonotype. The J gene is TRBJ2-7, the V gene TRBV7-6; 7 bases align to TRBD1. The CDR3 sequence is 15 residues long. Losses at the gene ends were 5 bases for V and 0 bases for J; bases not matched to a gene: 7. In germline, CDR1 is SGHVS, CDR2 FNYEAQ. CDR3 amino acids: CASSRLWDSSYEQYF. The CDR3 nucleotides read TGTGCCAGCAGCCGGTTATGGGACAGCTCCTACGAGCAGTACTTC.

This clonotype occurred many times. The chain links TRBV28 to TRBJ2-7; D tentatively fits TRBD1 or TRBD2 (5 bases each). Germline V gene data show CDR1 as MDHEN and CDR2 as SYDVKM. Between the trimmed V and J ends, which lost 1 base and 3 bases, there was a span of 7 bases. This CDR3 has 13 residues. CDR3 DNA sequence: TGTGCCAGCAGTTTATTGGGGGTCTACGAGCAGTACTTC. This gives the protein CASSLLGVYEQYF.

This clonotype appeared many times. The chain links TRBV7-2 to TRBJ1-2; 9 positions agree with TRBD1. V gave up 5 bases and J gave up 5 bases; unmatched junction bases: 9. Germline CDR1 is SGHTA and CDR2 is FQGNSA. The CDR3 totals 15 residues. CDR3 loop: CASSGQGTSLYGYTF. CDR3 DNA sequence: TGTGCCAGCAGCGGACAGGGGACTAGCTTGTATGGCTACACCTTC.

This clonotype came up many times. The chain combines TRBV10-3 with TRBJ1-4; D is undetermined. The V end lost 5 bases, the J end lost 0 bases, and 16 bases lay between the germline ends. The CDR3 contains 17 residues. Per germline, CDR1 ENHRY and CDR2 SYGVKD. CDR3 DNA sequence: TGTGCCATCAGTAATGAGTTTCATGGTGCAACTAATGAAAAACTGTTTTTT. The encoded protein is CAISNEFHGATNEKLFF.

This clonotype appeared many times. This rearrangement joins TRBV20-1 to TRBJ1-2; a possible D gene is TRBD1 (5 bases). Germline V gives CDR1 DFQATT, CDR2 SNEGSKA (reference sequence). V lost 3 bases, J lost 4 bases, and 15 bases lay in between. This CDR3 is built from 14 residues. Here the CDR3 DNA reads TGCAGTGCTAGTCCATCAGGGTTGACCTATGGCTACACCTTC. Translating gives CSASPSGLTYGYTF.

This clonotype was found many times. The chain employs TRBV27 and TRBJ2-3; 8 bases match TRBD2. Germline V gives CDR1 MNHEY, CDR2 SMNVEV (reference sequence). The J segment lost 0 bases and the V segment lost 4 bases, leaving 3 bases of the junction unmatched. The CDR3 sequence is 15 residues long. The CDR3: CASSSRTSSTDTQYF. CDR3 DNA: TGTGCCAGCAGTTCGAGGACTAGCAGCACAGATACGCAGTATTTT.

A few counts support this clonotype. V and J are TRBV4-3 and TRBJ1-4; weak D call: TRBD1 (6 bases). V lost 1 base and J 12 bases, leaving 21 bases between the germline ends. Germline assignment: CDR1 LGHNA and CDR2 YSLEER. The CDR3 has 16 residues. CDR3 protein: CASSQGLGTSGRQLFF. CDR3 coding DNA: TGCGCCAGCAGCCAAGGCCTAGGGACATCGGGCAGGCAACTGTTTTTT.

In its sample, this clonotype was seen many times. The chain links TRBV24-1 to TRBJ2-1; TRBD2 aligns across 8 bases. V was clipped by 4 bases and J by 4 bases; unmatched bases: 8. The germline V gene encodes CDR1 KGHDR and CDR2 SFDVKD. The CDR3 length is 16 residues. The CDR3 DNA reads as TGTGCCACCAGTGACCCGAGGACTAGCAGGTACAATGAGCAGTTCTTC. Protein sequence: CATSDPRTSRYNEQFF.

Many counts were recorded for this clonotype. The rearrangement links TRBV9 to TRBJ2-6, with unresolved D. V was pared by 3 bases and J by 0 bases, with 7 bases between. CDR1 is SGDLS and CDR2 is YYNGEE in the germline V gene. The CDR3 spans 15 residues. The CDR3, as DNA: TGTGCCAGCAGCGCCGACAACTCTGGGGCCAACGTCCTGACTTTC. Protein product: CASSADNSGANVLTF.

Ten or more counts support this clonotype. The V call is TRBV27, the J call TRBJ2-7; maybe TRBD2 (6 bases). V gave up 2 bases and J gave up 4 bases, with 9 bases separating them. CDR1 and CDR2 from the germline V gene are MNHEY and SMNVEV (reference sequence). The CDR3 totals 13 residues. The CDR3 nucleotides read TGTGCCAGCAGTTTAGAGGCGGGGTACGAGCAGTACTTC. Translating it yields CASSLEAGYEQYF.

This clonotype came up many times. The genes are TRBV19 and TRBJ1-1; the D gene is possibly TRBD1 (5 bases). CDR3 length equals 15 residues. Trimming took 4 bases from V and 1 from J, leaving 13 bases between them. Germline loops: CDR1 LNHDA, CDR2 SQIVND (reference sequence). The CDR3 is CASSTTGGANTEAFF. In nucleotides, the CDR3 is TGTGCCAGTAGTACGACCGGGGGTGCGAACACTGAAGCTTTCTTT.

This clonotype was detected ten times or more. The chain employs TRBV5-1 and TRBJ2-3, with 11 bases identical to TRBD2. The V segment lost 6 bases and the J segment 4 bases; nucleotides outside the gene matches: 7. Germline V CDR1 and CDR2: SGHRS, YFSETQ. This CDR3 comprises 15 residues. In DNA, the CDR3 is TGCGCCAGCACCCTCTTAGCGGGGGGGCCAGATACGCAGTATTTT. Amino acid sequence: CASTLLAGGPDTQYF.

This clonotype was counted many times. This sequence joins TRBV7-9 and TRBJ2-1, with D possibly matching TRBD1 (6 bases). This CDR3 region has 13 residues. The ends were cut back, 5 bases at V and 3 bases at J, with 8 bases in the middle. The V gene's germline CDR1 is SEHNR and CDR2 FQNEAQ (reference sequence). The CDR3 is CASSPDSYNEQFF. CDR3 nucleotides: TGTGCCAGCAGCCCGGACAGCTACAATGAGCAGTTCTTC.

This clonotype came up many times. The chain recombines TRBV6-1 with TRBJ2-1, with a tentative D call TRBD1 (5 bases). Germline V CDR1 and CDR2: MNHNS, SASEGT. V was shortened by 3 bases and J by 0 bases, with 9 bases between the two germline ends. The CDR3 totals 15 residues. The DNA for the CDR3 is TGTGCCAGCAGTGAGGGGCCTAGCTCCTACAATGAGCAGTTCTTC. This encodes CASSEGPSSYNEQFF.

In this sample, this clonotype turned up many times. This chain links TRBV10-3 with TRBJ2-7; 8 bases map to TRBD2. J lost 1 base, V lost 2 bases, and 7 bases had no gene match. Per the germline V gene, CDR1 is ENHRY and CDR2 is SYGVKD. The CDR3 totals 16 residues. CDR3 sequence reads: CAISETTGTRSYEQYF. The CDR3 region has the DNA TGTGCCATCAGTGAGACCACCGGGACTAGGTCCTACGAGCAGTACTTC.

This clonotype showed up many times. The genes are TRBV7-2 and TRBJ2-7; D possibly corresponds to TRBD1 (6 bases). V gave up 1 base and J gave up 4 bases, with 17 bases separating them. Germline V CDR1 and CDR2: SGHTA, FQGNSA. This CDR3 region has 16 residues. The CDR3 DNA reads as TGTGCCAGCAGCTTAGAACAGGGACGGGCTCCGTACGAGCAGTACTTC. Translated, it gives CASSLEQGRAPYEQYF.

The chain is built from TRBV20-1 and TRBJ2-5; D not certain. V lost 5 bases and J lost 4, with 14 bases in between. CDR3 size: 13 residues. CDR1 is DFQATT and CDR2 is SNEGSKA in the germline V gene (reference sequence). The CDR3 coding sequence is TGCAGTGCTCTCAAGGGCACGGGAGAGACCCAGTACTTC. Translation gives CSALKGTGETQYF.

Ten or more counts support this clonotype. The rearrangement uses TRBV5-1 and TRBJ2-3, with 9 bases aligning to TRBD2. From germline, CDR1 is SGHRS and CDR2 YFSETQ. The CDR3 spans 14 residues. V shed 6 bases, J shed 5 bases, and the junction held 7 bases outside the gene matches. CDR3 sequence (DNA): TGCGCCAGCACCGAAGCGGGGGGAGGAGATACGCAGTATTTT. This sequence encodes CASTEAGGGDTQYF.

This clonotype was observed many times. The chain couples TRBV5-1 to TRBJ1-6; TRBD1 is a possible D gene (5 bases). The CDR3 sequence is 15 residues long. Germline CDR1 and CDR2: SGHRS and YFSETQ. Trimming removed 7 bases from V and 4 bases from J, with 15 bases in between. In DNA, the CDR3 is TGCGCCAGCCGGCAGGGAAGGAATTATAATTCACCCCTCCACTTT. Its translation is CASRQGRNYNSPLHF.

This clonotype has a count of ten or more. This sequence joins TRBV6-5 and TRBJ2-5; 10 nucleotides align to TRBD1. Germline V gene data show CDR1 as MNHEY and CDR2 as SVGAGI. The junction had 7 bases not matched to a gene; V was cut back by 0 bases and J by 9 bases. This CDR3 comprises 15 residues. CDR3: CASSYSTSTGGAQYF. The DNA for the CDR3 is TGTGCCAGCAGTTACTCGACCTCGACAGGGGGCGCCCAGTACTTC.

In this sample, this clonotype turned up many times. The chain links TRBV7-2 to TRBJ2-5, with 12 positions matching TRBD2. V shed 5 bases, J shed 7 bases, and the junction held 8 bases outside the gene matches. This CDR3 has 15 residues. The germline V gene has CDR1 SGHTA and CDR2 FQGNSA. The CDR3 spells CASSLGLAGMVTQYF. In DNA, the CDR3 is TGTGCCAGCAGCCTTGGACTAGCGGGGATGGTGACCCAGTACTTC.

This clonotype was picked up many times. V gene TRBV18 combines with J gene TRBJ2-5; D remains unclear. V gave up 3 bases and J gave up 4 bases, with 6 bases separating them. The CDR3 covers 12 residues. CDR1 and CDR2 (germline): KGHSH, LQKENI. The CDR3 protein is CASSPRGETQYF. The CDR3 coding sequence is TGTGCCAGCTCACCCAGAGGAGAGACCCAGTACTTC.

The rearrangement links TRBV20-1 to TRBJ1-5; tentatively, D is TRBD1 (5 bases). CDR1 DFQATT and CDR2 SNEGSKA come from the germline V gene (reference sequence). The germline V and J ends were trimmed by 5 bases and 2 bases, with 10 bases remaining between them. There are 13 residues in the CDR3. The CDR3 spells CSAPRGRNQPQHF. The CDR3 DNA reads as TGCAGTGCTCCTAGGGGACGCAATCAGCCCCAGCATTTT.

This clonotype has a count of ten or more. This rearrangement joins TRBV6-5 to TRBJ2-1; 7 bases align to TRBD2. There are 16 residues in the CDR3. Trimming took 2 bases from V and 4 from J; bases not matched to a gene: 8. Germline loops: CDR1 MNHEY, CDR2 SVGAGI. The CDR3 DNA sequence: TGTGCCAGCAGTTACGGGGGGGGAGGAGGATACAATGAGCAGTTCTTC. Translation gives CASSYGGGGGYNEQFF.

This clonotype was recorded many times. J is TRBJ2-1 and V is TRBV7-9; TRBD2 is a possible D gene (6 bases). CDR1 SEHNR and CDR2 FQNEAQ come from the germline V gene (reference sequence). This CDR3 contains 14 residues. V was clipped by 2 bases and J by 9 bases, with 14 bases between them. The CDR3 region is CASSLKRAGSEQFF. CDR3 coding DNA: TGTGCCAGCAGCTTAAAGCGGGCCGGTAGTGAGCAGTTCTTC.

This clonotype was found many times. This chain connects TRBV27 to TRBJ2-7; D is undetermined. CDR3 length: 11 amino acids. Germline CDR1 MNHEY, CDR2 SMNVEV (reference sequence). V lost 8 bases to trimming and J lost 5 bases, with 10 bases between them. CDR3 bases: TGTGCCAGCGCCTCTCGCAACGAGCAGTACTTC. Translating it yields CASASRNEQYF.